The rows below give T cell receptor beta chains drawn from one sample of a study of cytomegalovirus exposure and HLA in healthy donors. Some clones are missing from TCRdb's copy, which holds only in-frame ones; the method was immunoSEQ multiplex PCR. This table has some 130,000 clones, about 90% appearing once. The source material was PBMCs. The receptors were gathered from a man under 40 in good health and CMV-seronegative. Both conserved end residues are part of each CDR3. A D gene is named only where the DNA matches it firmly. Not every row has a clone size; where given, it reads once, few, many or a size class.

j_gene: TRBJ2-1; v_gene: TRBV2; d_gene: TRBD2; abundance: once; CDR3aa: CASTPRAGGVYNEQFF; CDR3nt: TGTGCCAGCACCCCAAGAGCGGGAGGGGTCTACAATGAGCAGTTCTTC
j_gene: TRBJ2-1; v_gene: TRBV15; d_gene: TRBD1; abundance: .; CDR3aa: CATSKGGGPPYNEQFF; CDR3nt: TGTGCCACCAGCAAAGGGGGCGGGCCCCCCTACAATGAGCAGTTCTTC
j_gene: TRBJ1-2; v_gene: TRBV6-4; d_gene: .; abundance: .; CDR3aa: CASSVSGGNYGYTF; CDR3nt: TGTGCCAGCAGTGTCTCGGGAGGTAACTATGGCTACACCTTC
j_gene: TRBJ1-1; v_gene: TRBV6-4; d_gene: .; abundance: .; CDR3aa: CASSDGQPNTEAFF; CDR3nt: TGTGCCAGCAGTGATGGACAACCGAACACTGAAGCTTTCTTT
j_gene: TRBJ1-5; v_gene: TRBV19; d_gene: .; abundance: .; CDR3aa: CASSTPGGLGNQPQHF; CDR3nt: TGTGCCAGTAGTACCCCAGGAGGGTTGGGCAATCAGCCCCAGCATTTT
j_gene: TRBJ2-7; v_gene: TRBV18; d_gene: .; abundance: .; CDR3aa: CASSLTDSYEQYF; CDR3nt: TGTGCCAGCTCCCTAACCGACAGTTACGAGCAGTACTTC
j_gene: TRBJ2-5; v_gene: TRBV5-6; d_gene: .; abundance: .; CDR3aa: CASSSRETQYF; CDR3nt: TGTGCCAGCAGCTCCAGGGAGACCCAGTACTTC
j_gene: TRBJ1-4; v_gene: TRBV7-7; d_gene: .; abundance: .; CDR3aa: CASSLGPGRDNEKLFF; CDR3nt: TGTGCCAGCAGCTTAGGGCCGGGGAGAGATAATGAAAAACTGTTTTTT
j_gene: TRBJ2-3; v_gene: TRBV6-5; d_gene: TRBD1; abundance: .; CDR3aa: CASRKDRGSSDTQYF; CDR3nt: TGTGCCAGCAGAAAAGACAGGGGATCGTCAGATACGCAGTATTTT
j_gene: TRBJ1-1; v_gene: TRBV6-5; d_gene: .; abundance: .; CDR3aa: CASYPRPGEAFF; CDR3nt: TGTGCCAGTTACCCCCGTCCGGGGGAAGCTTTCTTT
j_gene: TRBJ1-6; v_gene: TRBV6-5; d_gene: .; abundance: .; CDR3aa: CASTWGRENSPLHF; CDR3nt: TGTGCCAGCACTTGGGGCCGCGAAAATTCACCCCTCCACTTT
j_gene: TRBJ1-1; v_gene: TRBV30; d_gene: TRBD1; abundance: .; CDR3aa: CAFSDRGHTEAFF; CDR3nt: TGTGCCTTCTCCGACAGGGGGCACACTGAAGCTTTCTTT
j_gene: TRBJ2-2; v_gene: TRBV29-1; d_gene: TRBD1; abundance: .; CDR3aa: CSAGDRETGELFF; CDR3nt: TGCAGCGCAGGGGACAGGGAAACCGGGGAGCTGTTTTTT
j_gene: TRBJ2-1; v_gene: TRBV5-1; d_gene: .; abundance: .; CDR3aa: CASSLAPSPSYNEQFF; CDR3nt: TGCGCCAGCAGCTTGGCCCCTAGCCCGTCCTACAATGAGCAGTTCTTC
j_gene: TRBJ2-7; v_gene: TRBV11-2; d_gene: TRBD1; abundance: .; CDR3aa: CASSWGQTYEQYF; CDR3nt: TGTGCCAGCAGCTGGGGACAGACCTACGAGCAGTACTTC
j_gene: TRBJ1-1; v_gene: TRBV7-9; d_gene: TRBD1; abundance: .; CDR3aa: CASSQGQGGAFF; CDR3nt: TGTGCCAGCAGCCAAGGACAGGGAGGAGCTTTCTTT
j_gene: TRBJ1-5; v_gene: TRBV5-5; d_gene: TRBD1; abundance: .; CDR3aa: CASSPGQLNQPQHF; CDR3nt: TGTGCCAGCAGCCCGGGACAGCTTAATCAGCCCCAGCATTTT
j_gene: TRBJ2-3; v_gene: TRBV6-5; d_gene: TRBD2; abundance: .; CDR3aa: CASSYLGGGTDTQYF; CDR3nt: TGTGCCAGCAGTTATCTTGGGGGGGGGACAGATACGCAGTATTTT
j_gene: TRBJ2-1; v_gene: TRBV25-1; d_gene: TRBD1; abundance: .; CDR3aa: CASSHPGQGYNEQFF; CDR3nt: TGTGCCAGCAGTCACCCTGGACAGGGCTACAATGAGCAGTTCTTC
j_gene: TRBJ2-7; v_gene: TRBV13; d_gene: .; abundance: .; CDR3aa: CASSQRASSYEQYF; CDR3nt: TGTGCCAGCAGCCAGAGAGCTAGCTCCTACGAGCAGTACTTC
j_gene: TRBJ1-2; v_gene: TRBV5-4; d_gene: TRBD1; abundance: .; CDR3aa: CASSLFGDSYF; CDR3nt: TGTGCCAGCAGCTTGTTCGGGGACAGCTACTTC
j_gene: TRBJ2-3; v_gene: TRBV9; d_gene: TRBD2; abundance: .; CDR3aa: CANSAPRTSGRADTQYF; CDR3nt: TGTGCCAACAGCGCGCCCCGGACTAGCGGGAGGGCAGATACGCAGTATTTT
j_gene: TRBJ2-2; v_gene: TRBV5-1; d_gene: .; abundance: .; CDR3aa: CASSPLAPNTGELFF; CDR3nt: TGCGCCAGCAGCCCGCTAGCGCCGAACACCGGGGAGCTGTTTTTT
j_gene: TRBJ2-1; v_gene: TRBV5-1; d_gene: TRBD2; abundance: .; CDR3aa: CASSLLAGGDEQFF; CDR3nt: TGCGCCAGCAGCTTATTAGCGGGAGGTGATGAGCAGTTCTTC
j_gene: TRBJ2-1; v_gene: TRBV2; d_gene: TRBD2; abundance: .; CDR3aa: CASRISGTSGREKFF; CDR3nt: TGTGCCAGCAGGATATCCGGGACTAGCGGGAGGGAGAAGTTCTTC
j_gene: TRBJ1-4; v_gene: TRBV30; d_gene: .; abundance: .; CDR3aa: CAWSRMGGKLFF; CDR3nt: TGTGCCTGGAGCCGCATGGGGGGAAAACTGTTTTTT
j_gene: TRBJ2-2; v_gene: TRBV7-9; d_gene: .; abundance: .; CDR3aa: CASSLGTPYTGELFF; CDR3nt: TGTGCCAGCAGCTTAGGGACACCATACACCGGGGAGCTGTTTTTT
j_gene: TRBJ2-7; v_gene: TRBV7-9; d_gene: .; abundance: .; CDR3aa: CASSRDYHEQYF; CDR3nt: TGTGCCAGCAGCCGTGACTACCACGAGCAGTACTTC
j_gene: TRBJ2-5; v_gene: TRBV7-9; d_gene: .; abundance: .; CDR3aa: CASSQLETQYF; CDR3nt: TGTGCCAGCAGCCAGTTGGAGACCCAGTACTTC
j_gene: TRBJ1-4; v_gene: TRBV5-6; d_gene: .; abundance: .; CDR3aa: CASSPRDLLREKLFF; CDR3nt: TGTGCCAGCAGCCCGCGGGATCTCCTGAGGGAAAAACTGTTTTTT
j_gene: TRBJ1-2; v_gene: TRBV27; d_gene: TRBD1; abundance: few; CDR3aa: CASRPQGASYGYTF; CDR3nt: TGTGCCAGCAGGCCACAGGGGGCTAGCTATGGCTACACCTTC
j_gene: TRBJ2-1; v_gene: TRBV5-5; d_gene: TRBD2; abundance: .; CDR3aa: CASSSGGVRYNEQFF; CDR3nt: TGTGCCAGCAGCTCGGGAGGGGTACGCTACAATGAGCAGTTCTTC
j_gene: TRBJ2-2; v_gene: TRBV19; d_gene: .; abundance: .; CDR3aa: CASSTQTGPELFF; CDR3nt: TGTGCCAGTAGTACACAGACAGGCCCTGAGCTGTTTTTT
j_gene: TRBJ2-6; v_gene: TRBV7-3; d_gene: .; abundance: .; CDR3aa: CASSPRGEGSAGANVLTF; CDR3nt: TGTGCCAGCAGCCCGAGGGGGGAGGGATCGGCTGGGGCCAACGTCCTGACTTTC
j_gene: TRBJ2-7; v_gene: TRBV9; d_gene: TRBD2; abundance: .; CDR3aa: CASSPRLAAYEQYF; CDR3nt: TGTGCCAGCAGCCCTCGACTAGCGGCGTACGAGCAGTACTTC
j_gene: TRBJ2-7; v_gene: TRBV19; d_gene: .; abundance: .; CDR3aa: CASRGRGSYEQYF; CDR3nt: TGTGCCAGTAGGGGCAGGGGATCCTACGAGCAGTACTTC
j_gene: TRBJ2-7; v_gene: TRBV6-1; d_gene: TRBD2; abundance: few; CDR3aa: CASSERLAGGYEQYF; CDR3nt: TGTGCCAGCAGTGAAAGGCTAGCGGGAGGCTACGAGCAGTACTTC
j_gene: TRBJ1-1; v_gene: TRBV7-2; d_gene: .; abundance: .; CDR3aa: CASSFEESQGPEAFF; CDR3nt: TGTGCCAGCAGCTTTGAGGAGTCCCAGGGCCCTGAAGCTTTCTTT
j_gene: TRBJ2-5; v_gene: TRBV6-5; d_gene: .; abundance: .; CDR3aa: CASGWAGKKETQYF; CDR3nt: TGTGCCAGCGGATGGGCGGGGAAGAAAGAGACCCAGTACTTC
j_gene: TRBJ2-5; v_gene: TRBV6-5; d_gene: .; abundance: .; CDR3aa: CASSYGSQETQYF; CDR3nt: TGTGCCAGCAGTTACGGCTCTCAAGAGACCCAGTACTTC
j_gene: TRBJ2-1; v_gene: TRBV7-9; d_gene: TRBD2; abundance: once; CDR3aa: CAGSGSSAYNEQFF; CDR3nt: TGTGCCGGGAGCGGGAGTAGCGCCTACAATGAGCAGTTCTTC
j_gene: TRBJ2-2; v_gene: TRBV5-1; d_gene: .; abundance: .; CDR3aa: CASSLLQGSGTGELFF; CDR3nt: TGCGCCAGCAGCCTCCTACAGGGTTCAGGCACCGGGGAGCTGTTTTTT
j_gene: TRBJ2-1; v_gene: TRBV19; d_gene: TRBD2; abundance: once; CDR3aa: CASSPASGSYEQFF; CDR3nt: TGTGCCAGTAGTCCGGCTAGCGGGAGTTATGAGCAGTTCTTC
j_gene: TRBJ2-7; v_gene: TRBV6-1; d_gene: .; abundance: .; CDR3aa: CASRNFNYEQYF; CDR3nt: TGTGCCAGCAGGAACTTCAACTACGAGCAGTACTTC
j_gene: TRBJ2-2; v_gene: TRBV30; d_gene: TRBD2; abundance: .; CDR3aa: CAWMGLAATGELFF; CDR3nt: TGTGCCTGGATGGGACTAGCGGCGACCGGGGAGCTGTTTTTT
j_gene: TRBJ1-1; v_gene: TRBV7-9; d_gene: TRBD1; abundance: .; CDR3aa: CASGVGQGESEAFF; CDR3nt: TGTGCCAGCGGGGTTGGACAGGGGGAATCTGAAGCTTTCTTT
j_gene: TRBJ2-5; v_gene: TRBV5-4; d_gene: .; abundance: .; CDR3aa: CASSAKQGAQETQYF; CDR3nt: TGTGCCAGCAGCGCTAAACAGGGCGCCCAAGAGACCCAGTACTTC
j_gene: TRBJ1-2; v_gene: TRBV5-8; d_gene: .; abundance: .; CDR3aa: CASSLVVREVAGYTF; CDR3nt: TGTGCCAGCAGCTTGGTTGTCAGGGAGGTTGCTGGCTACACCTTC
j_gene: TRBJ2-3; v_gene: TRBV11-2; d_gene: TRBD2; abundance: .; CDR3aa: CASSLGLAGVADTQYF; CDR3nt: TGTGCCAGCAGCTTGGGACTAGCGGGAGTCGCAGATACGCAGTATTTT
j_gene: TRBJ2-1; v_gene: TRBV9; d_gene: .; abundance: .; CDR3aa: CASSAVARHEQFF; CDR3nt: TGTGCCAGCAGCGCCGTAGCTCGGCATGAGCAGTTCTTC